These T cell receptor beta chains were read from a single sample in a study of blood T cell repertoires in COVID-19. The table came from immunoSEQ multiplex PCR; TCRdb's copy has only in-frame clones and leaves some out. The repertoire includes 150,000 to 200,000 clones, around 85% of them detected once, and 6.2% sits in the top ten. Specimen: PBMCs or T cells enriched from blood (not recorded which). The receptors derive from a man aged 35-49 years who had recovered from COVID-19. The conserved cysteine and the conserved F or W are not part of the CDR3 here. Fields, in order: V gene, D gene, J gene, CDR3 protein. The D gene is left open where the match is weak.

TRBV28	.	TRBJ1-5	ASYRVYSNQPQH
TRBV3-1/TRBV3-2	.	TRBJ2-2	ASSRTNLRVTTGELF
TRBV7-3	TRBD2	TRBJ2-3	ASSRTWRGAGNTQY
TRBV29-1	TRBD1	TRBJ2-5	SVPAGTGWETQY
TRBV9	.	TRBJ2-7	ASSVGTENEQY
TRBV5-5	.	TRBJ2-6	ASTPVGSGANVLT
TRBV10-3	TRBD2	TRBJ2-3	AISDRAGEGGTDTQY
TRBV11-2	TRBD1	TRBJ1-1	ASSLARQGASEAF
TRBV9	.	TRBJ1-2	ASETPGRGYGYT
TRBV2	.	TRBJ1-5	ASRPGSVRNQPQH
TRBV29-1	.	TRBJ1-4	SVIQSTTNEKLF
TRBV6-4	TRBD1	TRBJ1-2	ASSLGSDRGLVGYT